Below, 22 T cell receptor beta chains from the same sample are listed, as sequenced in a study of technical replicates of blood from a handful of donors. Using immunoSEQ multiplex PCR, the repertoire was profiled, and TCRdb retains in-frame clones only, with some absent. The sample has over 60,000 clones, approximately 93% seen once; the top ten hold approximately 0.24%. The sequenced sample was T cells isolated from PBMCs. These receptors originate from a human donor in good health.

V gene TRBV4-1 combines with J gene TRBJ1-2, with a weak D call TRBD1 (5 bases). V was shortened by 2 bases and J by 5 bases, with 15 bases between the two germline ends. The CDR3 spans 15 residues. Germline assignment: CDR1 MGHRA and CDR2 YSYEKL. The CDR3 DNA follows: TGCGCCAGCAGCCAACCGACAGCTTCCCTTTATGGCTACACCTTC. This translates into CASSQPTASLYGYTF.

The J gene is TRBJ2-5, the V gene TRBV7-9; D unclear. Between the trimmed V and J ends, which lost 1 base and 1 base, there was a span of 13 bases. CDR3 length equals 16 residues. CDR1 is SEHNR and CDR2 is FQNEAQ in the germline V gene (reference sequence). CDR3 amino acids: CASSLGVKTVQETQYF. CDR3 DNA sequence: TGTGCCAGCAGCTTAGGGGTAAAAACAGTCCAAGAGACCCAGTACTTC.

The chain links TRBV5-1 to TRBJ2-1, with TRBD1 matching 8 bases. The CDR3 loop spans 14 amino acids. Germline lookup yields CDR1 SGHRS and CDR2 YFSETQ. The junction had 5 bases not matched to a gene; V was cut back by 4 bases and J by 5 bases. The CDR3 coding sequence is TGCGCCAGCAGCCGACAGGGGATGCACAATGAGCAGTTCTTC. Its protein product is CASSRQGMHNEQFF.

The chain's CDR3 is CASNIYQETQYF. In DNA form, the CDR3 reads TGTGCCAGCAATATTTACCAAGAGACCCAGTACTTC. V usage is TRBV2 and J usage is TRBJ2-5; unclear D gene. Germline V CDR1 and CDR2: SNHLY, FYNNEI. V lost 7 bases, J lost 0 bases, and 6 bases lay in between. The CDR3 contains 12 residues. The variable domain in full, with the rest retrieved from reference TRBV2 and TRBJ2-5, is EPEVTQTPSHQVTQMGQEVILRCVPISNHLYFYWYRQILGQKVEFLVSFYNNEISEKSEIFDDQFSVERPDGSNFTLKIRSTKLEDSAMYFCASNIYQETQYFGPGTRLLVL.

CDR3 bases: TGTGCCAGCAGTCGCGACAGGGGTGGCGAAAAACTGTTTTTT. As protein: CASSRDRGGEKLFF. The rearrangement uses TRBV27 and TRBJ1-4, with 8 bases fitting TRBD1. This CDR3 region has 14 residues. The germline V gene encodes CDR1 MNHEY and CDR2 SMNVEV (reference sequence). J was trimmed by 8 bases and V by 5 bases; bases with no gene match: 7.

This clone is a singleton in its sample. V and J are TRBV10-3 and TRBJ1-5; TRBD1 matches at 7 bases. With V trimmed by 2 bases and J by 5 bases, 3 bases remained unmatched. This CDR3 contains 14 residues. Germline-derived CDR1 and CDR2 are ENHRY and SYGVKD. CDR3: CAISERDRDQPQHF. The CDR3 nucleotides are TGTGCCATCAGTGAGAGAGACAGGGATCAGCCCCAGCATTTT.

On this clone itself: The junction and the germline gene differ at one end; a read error may be behind it. The rearrangement uses TRBV7-7 and TRBJ2-3, with D possibly matching TRBD2 (7 bases). The germline V gene has CDR1 SSHAT and CDR2 FNYEAQ (reference sequence). The CDR3 extends over 17 amino acids. CDR3: CASSLIGKGGRGDTQYF. The CDR3 nucleotides read TGTGCTAGCAGCTTAATTGGTAAGGGGGGGCGAGGGGATACGCAGTATTTT. The full variable domain, rest sourced from reference TRBV7-7 and TRBJ2-3, is GAGVSQSPRYKVTKRGQDVTLRCDPISSHATLYWYQQALGQGPEFLTYFNYEAQPDKSGLPSDRFSAERPEGSISTLTIQRTEQRDSAMYRCASSLIGKGGRGDTQYFGPGTRLTVL.

The V gene is TRBV9, the J gene TRBJ1-2; D gene uncertain. CDR1 and CDR2 (germline): SGDLS, YYNGEE. The CDR3 loop spans 15 amino acids. V dropped 0 bases and J dropped 4 bases, with 13 bases sitting between them. CDR3 sequence: CASSVALDLGYGYTF. The CDR3 DNA sequence: TGTGCCAGCAGCGTAGCGCTAGACCTAGGCTATGGCTACACCTTC.

This sequence joins TRBV11-2 and TRBJ2-3, with TRBD2 as a possible D gene (5 bases). Germline V gives CDR1 SGHAT, CDR2 FQNNGV. The CDR3 sequence is 16 residues long. The ends were cut back, 4 bases at V and 1 base at J, with 15 bases in the middle. This CDR3 reads CASSSITSGRTDTQYF. CDR3 in DNA: TGTGCCAGCAGCTCGATCACGAGCGGCCGCACAGATACGCAGTATTTT.

The chain has TRBV10-3 and TRBJ1-1; D gene unclear. V lost 6 bases and J lost 1, with 9 bases in between. The CDR3 length is 13 residues. Germline CDR1 reads ENHRY; CDR2 reads SYGVKD. CDR3 DNA sequence: TGTGCCATCAGGCCTATTGGGAACACTGAAGCTTTCTTT. The encoded protein is CAIRPIGNTEAFF.

The J gene is TRBJ1-3, the V gene TRBV11-3, with D possibly TRBD1 on 5 matching bases. Deletions cut 2 bases from V and 4 bases from J, with 9 bases between. The CDR3 runs to 14 residues. From germline, CDR1 is SGHNT and CDR2 YENEEA. The CDR3 spells CASSLRGVGNTIYF. DNA of the CDR3: TGTGCCAGCAGCTTACGGGGGGTCGGAAACACCATATATTTT.

The rearrangement uses TRBV23-1 and TRBJ2-5, with 7 bases fitting TRBD2. TRBV23-1 is filed as an ORF, its function uncertain. CDR3 length: 16 residues. Germline trimming cut 0 bases from V and 7 bases from J; bases unmatched to any gene: 11. The CDR3 DNA reads as TGCGCCAGCAGTCAATCTTCGAGGGAGGGGAAAGGGACCCAGTACTTC. Its translation is CASSQSSREGKGTQYF.

This clone showed up just once. V usage is TRBV21-1 and J usage is TRBJ2-3; the table's D call TRBD2 went unverified against the DNA. TRBV21-1 is an annotated pseudogene. The CDR3 covers 17 residues. CDR3 amino acids: CASSKWTSGGAIDTQYF. The CDR3 nucleotides are TGTGCCAGCAGCAAATGGACTAGCGGGGGGGCGATAGATACGCAGTATTTT.

The chain links TRBV28 to TRBJ2-1; 8 bases are shared with TRBD2. The CDR3 is 16 residues long. CDR1 is MDHEN and CDR2 is SYDVKM in the germline V gene. V dropped 7 bases and J dropped 0; count of bases not matched to a gene: 8. The chain's CDR3 is CASTPGGPPSYNEQFF. The CDR3 nucleotides read TGTGCCAGCACTCCGGGAGGGCCCCCCTCCTACAATGAGCAGTTCTTC. Using reference TRBV28 and TRBJ2-1 for the parts outside the CDR3, the full variable domain is DVKVTQSSRYLVKRTGEKVFLECVQDMDHENMFWYRQDPGLGLRLIYFSYDVKMKEKGDIPEGYSVSREKKERFSLILESASTNQTSMYLCASTPGGPPSYNEQFFGPGTRLTVL.

V usage is TRBV5-6 and J usage is TRBJ1-2; 7 bases fit TRBD1. Trimming cost V 4 bases and J 5 bases; bases outside gene matches: 14. This CDR3 has 16 residues. Per the germline V gene, CDR1 is SGHDT and CDR2 is YYEEEE. CDR3 region: CASSGGQGGHHYGYTF. CDR3 in DNA: TGTGCCAGCAGCGGGGGCCAGGGGGGACACCATTATGGCTACACCTTC. Based on the CDR3 plus reference TRBV5-6 and TRBJ1-2, the full variable domain is DAGVTQSPTHLIKTRGQQVTLRCSPKSGHDTVSWYQQALGQGPQFIFQYYEEEERQRGNFPDRFSGHQFPNYSSELNVNALLLGDSALYLCASSGGQGGHHYGYTFGSGTRLTVV.

This clone was recorded only once. The chain couples TRBV28 to TRBJ2-7; D is unclear. From germline, CDR1 is MDHEN and CDR2 SYDVKM. The CDR3 totals 11 residues. The V end lost 4 bases, the J end lost 5 bases, and 6 bases lay between the germline ends. DNA for the CDR3: TGTGCCAGCAGTTATGCGGACGAGCAGTACTTC. This encodes CASSYADEQYF.

The rearrangement uses TRBV15 and TRBJ1-2; 8 bases are shared with TRBD1. The CDR3 consists of 13 residues. The germline gives CDR1 LNHNV, CDR2 YYDKDF (reference sequence). V trimming: 5 bases; J trimming: 7 bases; junction bases outside the gene matches: 6. The CDR3 coding sequence is TGTGCCACCAGCGGGATACAGGGGGGTGGCTACACCTTC. Protein: CATSGIQGGGYTF.

This chain connects TRBV6-6 to TRBJ2-5; D gene unclear. Germline loops: CDR1 MNHNY, CDR2 SVGAGI (reference sequence). There are 13 residues in the CDR3. The V gene lost 5 bases and the J gene lost 5 bases, with 12 bases spanning the gap. This chain's CDR3 is CASSPATRETQYF. The CDR3 DNA follows: TGTGCCAGCAGTCCCGCGACCAGGGAGACCCAGTACTTC.

V and J are TRBV6-1 and TRBJ2-5; a possible D gene is TRBD1 (5 bases). The CDR3 is made up of 17 amino acids. Germline V lookup: CDR1 MNHNS, CDR2 SASEGT. Trimming pared 0 bases from V and 3 bases from J, leaving 17 bases between. This chain's CDR3 is CASSEARRVIGKETQYF. CDR3 in DNA: TGTGCCAGCAGTGAAGCTCGCAGGGTGATTGGGAAAGAGACCCAGTACTTC.

The V call is TRBV5-4, the J call TRBJ2-3; 12 bases agree with TRBD2. V trimming: 1 base; J trimming: 2 bases; junction bases outside the gene matches: 2. CDR1 and CDR2 from the germline V gene are SGHNT and YYREEE (reference sequence). CDR3 length equals 16 residues. The CDR3 here is CASSLLAGGTTDTQYF. CDR3 bases: TGTGCCAGCAGCTTGCTAGCGGGAGGGACCACAGATACGCAGTATTTT.

This chain uses TRBV11-2 with TRBJ2-7; a possible D gene is TRBD1 (5 bases). Trimming removed 1 base from V and 3 bases from J, with 10 bases in between. Per the germline V gene, CDR1 is SGHAT and CDR2 is FQNNGV. There are 14 residues in the CDR3. For the CDR3, the DNA is TGTGCCAGCAGCTTAGTTGCGGACAACTACGAGCAGTACTTC. Translating gives CASSLVADNYEQYF.

The V and J genes are TRBV6-1 and TRBJ1-5; TRBD1 is a possible D gene (6 bases). Trimming left V 2 bases short and J 1 base short, with 15 bases between. The germline V gene has CDR1 MNHNS and CDR2 SASEGT. The CDR3 sequence is 17 residues long. CDR3 DNA sequence: TGTGCCAGCAGTGAAAGGACAGACCCAAGGAGCAATCAGCCCCAGCATTTT. Translation gives CASSERTDPRSNQPQHF.